This passage covers 18 T cell receptor beta chains from one sample sequenced in a study of siplizumab effects on memory and regulatory T cells. Assay used: immunoSEQ multiplex PCR; TCRdb lists only in-frame clones, some missing. This sample yields about 50,000 clones, of which about 90% are seen a single time; approximately 0.35% belongs to the top ten. Source material: naive CD8+ T cells sorted from blood. These receptors were obtained from a human donor in good health.

The chain couples TRBV5-1 to TRBJ2-5, with 8 nucleotides matching TRBD2. The germline V gene encodes CDR1 SGHRS and CDR2 YFSETQ. J gave up 5 bases and V 0 bases, and 3 bases lay outside the gene matches. The CDR3 is made up of 14 amino acids. The CDR3 DNA is TGCGCCAGCAGCTTGGGGACTAGCTGGGAGACCCAGTACTTC. Its protein is CASSLGTSWETQYF.

In regard to this clone: Other DNA sequences in this specimen translate into the identical CDR3. The chain recombines TRBV2 with TRBJ2-1, with unresolved D. V lost 0 bases to trimming and J lost 7 bases, with 4 bases between them. The CDR3 sequence is 12 residues long. CDR1 is SNHLY, CDR2 FYNNEI, per germline. This CDR3 reads CASSEAGNEQFF. The CDR3 nucleotides read TGTGCCAGCAGTGAAGCGGGGAATGAGCAGTTCTTC.

This rearrangement joins TRBV11-2 to TRBJ2-1; D not certain. Germline V gene lookup returns CDR1 SGHAT and CDR2 FQNNGV. Trimming took off 3 bases at V and 4 bases at J, with 16 bases between the two ends. The CDR3 is made up of 16 amino acids. The CDR3 coding sequence is TGTGCCAGCAGCTTGCGGTATGCACACGATTACAATGAGCAGTTCTTC. This gives the protein CASSLRYAHDYNEQFF. Drawing the rest from reference TRBV11-2 and TRBJ2-1, the complete variable domain is EAGVAQSPRYKIIEKRQSVAFWCNPISGHATLYWYQQILGQGPKLLIQFQNNGVVDDSQLPKDRFSAERLKGVDSTLKIQPAKLEDSAVYLCASSLRYAHDYNEQFFGPGTRLTVL.

This chain joins TRBV21-1 and TRBJ1-1; TRBD1 was called by the table and not checked on the DNA. TRBV21-1 is termed a pseudogene. The CDR3 is 16 amino acids. DNA for the CDR3: TGTGCCAGCAGCAAAGGGGACAGAAACATGAACACTGAAGCTTTCTTT. This codes for CASSKGDRNMNTEAFF.

This chain uses TRBV15 with TRBJ1-5; the D gene is possibly TRBD1 (5 bases). With 6 bases removed from V and 5 bases from J, the gap between germline ends came to 17 bases. The CDR3 is made up of 15 amino acids. The germline V gene has CDR1 LNHNV and CDR2 YYDKDF (reference sequence). The CDR3 sequence: CATSRDLGGHQPQHF. The CDR3, as DNA: TGTGCCACCAGTAGGGACCTAGGAGGTCATCAGCCCCAGCATTTT.

The V gene is TRBV29-1, the J gene TRBJ2-1; 11 bases line up with TRBD2. CDR1 and CDR2 from the germline V gene are SQVTM and ANQGSEA. The CDR3 consists of 16 residues. After removal of 7 bases from V and 0 bases from J, the junction contained 8 bases not matched to a gene. The CDR3 region has the DNA TGCAGCGCCCCTCTAGCGGGAGGTTTCTCCTACAATGAGCAGTTCTTC. Translated: CSAPLAGGFSYNEQFF.

A single count supports this clone. The rearrangement links TRBV19 to TRBJ1-2; no clear D gene. Trimming removed 3 bases at V and 7 bases at J, with 6 bases between. The CDR3 runs 11 residues. Germline CDR1 and CDR2: LNHDA and SQIVND (reference sequence). CDR3 DNA sequence: TGTGCCAGTAGTATCGGAAGTGGCTACACCTTC. It encodes CASSIGSGYTF.

The genes are TRBV6-1 and TRBJ2-5; 12 nucleotides agree with TRBD2. CDR1 and CDR2 from the germline V gene are MNHNS and SASEGT. CDR3 length equals 15 residues. The trim removed 2 bases at V and 5 bases at J, leaving 3 bases unmatched. This chain's CDR3 is CASSESGTSGETQYF. The CDR3 DNA sequence: TGTGCCAGCAGTGAATCGGGGACTAGCGGGGAGACCCAGTACTTC.

This chain links TRBV15 with TRBJ2-5; unclear D gene. This CDR3 is built from 12 residues. CDR1 and CDR2 from the germline V gene are LNHNV and YYDKDF (reference sequence). Trimming took off 1 base at V and 4 bases at J, with 4 bases between the two ends. This CDR3 reads CATSRAGETQYF. In DNA, the CDR3 is TGTGCCACCAGCAGAGCCGGAGAGACCCAGTACTTC.

This clone was counted only a few times. The chain is built from TRBV4-1 and TRBJ2-7; D gene uncertain. Germline CDR1 is MGHRA and CDR2 is YSYEKL. This CDR3 has 13 residues. Trimming removed 3 bases at V and 3 bases at J, with 9 bases between. The CDR3 DNA sequence: TGCGCCAGCAGCCAGCGAGACGGCTACGAGCAGTACTTC. Translation gives CASSQRDGYEQYF.

This clone was counted a few times. V and J are TRBV4-1 and TRBJ1-5, with TRBD1 as a possible D gene (5 bases). CDR1 is MGHRA, CDR2 YSYEKL, per germline. The V end lost 0 bases, the J end lost 6 bases, and 15 bases lay between the germline ends. The CDR3 is 16 amino acids. For the CDR3, the DNA is TGCGCCAGCAGCCAAGACGTACGGGGCCTGGGTCAGCCCCAGCATTTT. Its translation: CASSQDVRGLGQPQHF.

This sequence joins TRBV5-6 and TRBJ2-1, with TRBD1 matching over 9 bases. Germline CDR1 reads SGHDT; CDR2 reads YYEEEE. This CDR3 is built from 15 residues. The trim removed 4 bases at V and 5 bases at J, leaving 7 bases unmatched. The CDR3 region is CASSQPDRGNNEQFF. The CDR3 DNA reads TGTGCCAGCAGCCAACCTGACAGGGGGAACAATGAGCAGTTCTTC.

The chain has TRBV28 and TRBJ1-1; TRBD1 is a possible D gene (6 bases). This CDR3 has 11 amino acids. In germline, CDR1 is MDHEN, CDR2 SYDVKM. The V end lost 6 bases, the J end lost 9 bases, and 11 bases lay between the germline ends. The CDR3 region has the DNA TGTGCCAGCAGCGATACAGGGCAAGCTTTCTTT. Protein: CASSDTGQAFF.

The chain employs TRBV19 and TRBJ2-1; D is ambiguous. Trimming removed 8 bases at V and 0 bases at J, with 11 bases between. The CDR3 totals 14 residues. The V gene's germline CDR1 is LNHDA and CDR2 SQIVND (reference sequence). The CDR3 region is CASDRGSSYNEQFF. In DNA form, the CDR3 reads TGTGCCAGTGATCGAGGAAGCTCCTACAATGAGCAGTTCTTC.

The rearrangement joins TRBV4-1 to TRBJ2-3, with no clear D. The CDR3 runs 12 residues. CDR1 and CDR2 (germline): MGHRA, YSYEKL. V was clipped by 0 bases and J by 3 bases, with 1 base between them. For the CDR3, the DNA is TGCGCCAGCAGCCAAGAGACAGATACGCAGTATTTT. The encoded protein is CASSQETDTQYF.

The rearrangement joins TRBV4-1 to TRBJ2-7; D is ambiguous. The CDR3 has 13 amino acids. Trimming removed 4 bases from V and 0 bases from J, with 7 bases in between. In germline, CDR1 is MGHRA, CDR2 YSYEKL. The CDR3 bases are TGCGCCAGCAGCCCCCTTTCCTCCTACGAGCAGTACTTC. This sequence encodes CASSPLSSYEQYF.

V is TRBV27 and J is TRBJ2-7, with no clear D. The CDR3 loop spans 11 amino acids. Germline CDR1 reads MNHEY; CDR2 reads SMNVEV (reference sequence). The germline V and J ends were trimmed by 9 bases and 2 bases, with 8 bases remaining between them. The CDR3 loop reads CASQTAYEQYF. The DNA of the CDR3 is TGTGCCAGTCAGACGGCCTACGAGCAGTACTTC.

The rearrangement joins TRBV7-9 to TRBJ2-2, with D uncertain. The CDR3 is made up of 13 amino acids. Germline CDR1 and CDR2: SEHNR and FQNEAQ (reference sequence). Trimming pared 1 base from V and 5 bases from J, leaving 5 bases between. The CDR3 region is CASSLEGTGELFF. The DNA for the CDR3 is TGTGCCAGCAGCTTAGAAGGGACCGGGGAGCTGTTTTTT.